The sequence of this TCR beta chain was determined in a study of regulatory T cells in long-lasting Graves disease. The time point denotes: newly diagnosed GD, antithyroid drugs for less than 3 months. Scientists built the TCR library using RNA that was extracted from PBMCs. This clonotype was counted many times. An end of the junction does not agree with germline; a read error may underlie this. The length of the CDR3 is 12 residues. CDR1 and CDR2 from the germline V gene are LGHDT and YNNKEL (reference sequence). The authors built TCR beta libraries using iRepertoire HTBI primers and Arm-PCR of CDR3 regions. TCRdb analysed the multiplex PCR reads with MiXCR anew, one entry per CDR3 protein. This table has some 450,000 distinct CDR3 sequences, approximately 16% appearing once. This sample also appeared in a second study, on T cells in Graves' hyperthyroidism and ophthalmopathy.

This TCR was sampled from a woman aged 25 to 45 with Graves disease. The sequencing here drew on peripheral blood mononuclear cells (PBMCs), taken at new diagnosis, from a patient treated with antithyroid drugs. This sequence joins TRBV3-1 and TRBJ2-5; 13 positions agree with TRBD2. The CDR3 DNA sequence: TGTGCCAGCACCAACGGACTAGCGGGAGTGTCTTTC. Translated: CASTNGLAGVSF.